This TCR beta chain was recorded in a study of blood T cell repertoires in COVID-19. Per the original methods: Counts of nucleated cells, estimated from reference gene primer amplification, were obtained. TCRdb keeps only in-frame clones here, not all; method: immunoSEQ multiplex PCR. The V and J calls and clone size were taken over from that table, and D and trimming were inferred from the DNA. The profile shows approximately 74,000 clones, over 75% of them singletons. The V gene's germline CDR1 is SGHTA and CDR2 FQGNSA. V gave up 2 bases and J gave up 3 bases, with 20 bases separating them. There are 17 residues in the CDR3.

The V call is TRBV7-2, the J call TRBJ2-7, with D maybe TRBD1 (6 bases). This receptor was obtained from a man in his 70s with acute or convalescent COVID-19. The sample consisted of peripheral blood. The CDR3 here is CASSLFPGTRILYEQYF. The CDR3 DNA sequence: TGTGCCAGCAGCTTATTTCCTGGGACACGTATCCTCTACGAGCAGTACTTC.